Listed below are T cell receptor beta chains from one sample, sequenced in a study of cytotoxic CD8 clonotypes in ibrutinib-treated CLL. Libraries were prepared by immunoSEQ multiplex PCR; TCRdb keeps only in-frame clonotypes and omits some of them. This table holds over 95,000 clones, about 58% found once. The specimen comprised PBMCs, sampled after 24 months of ibrutinib treatment. The receptors originated from a human donor with chronic lymphocytic leukemia. The CDR3 runs from the conserved cysteine through the conserved F or W. A D gene is named only where the DNA matches it firmly. Not all rows give a size; the values are once, few, many and, for expanded clones, a class.

clone size	D gene	V gene	J gene	CDR3 protein	CDR3 DNA
NA	TRBD1	TRBV6-5	TRBJ1-2	CASSWGQGTFGYTF	TGTGCCAGCAGCTGGGGACAGGGGACGTTCGGCTACACCTTC
NA	NA	TRBV29-1	TRBJ2-6	CSVDEGNSGANVLTF	TGCAGCGTTGATGAAGGAAACTCTGGGGCCAACGTCCTGACTTTC
NA	NA	TRBV6-5	TRBJ1-1	CASSYSGGTEAFF	TGTGCCAGCAGTTACTCAGGGGGCACTGAAGCTTTCTTT
NA	TRBD1	TRBV5-1	TRBJ2-7	CASSLASTGSRYEQYF	TGCGCCAGCAGCTTGGCGTCGACAGGGAGTCGGTACGAGCAGTACTTC
NA	NA	TRBV6-1	TRBJ1-1	CASSNNLNTEAFF	TGTGCCAGCAGTAACAATTTGAACACTGAAGCTTTCTTT
NA	TRBD2	TRBV4-2	TRBJ2-1	CASSQELAAPYNEQFF	TGTGCCAGCAGCCAAGAGCTAGCGGCCCCGTACAATGAGCAGTTCTTC
once	NA	TRBV15	TRBJ1-2	CATSRDGLQQGGYTF	TGTGCCACCAGCAGAGATGGCCTTCAACAGGGTGGCTACACCTTC
NA	TRBD1	TRBV19	TRBJ1-5	CASTPLPGQGGNQPQHF	TGTGCCAGTACCCCCCTCCCGGGACAGGGGGGAAATCAGCCCCAGCATTTT
NA	NA	TRBV7-2	TRBJ2-5	CASSLRSGGGPRDGTQYF	TGTGCCAGCAGCTTAAGGTCCGGCGGGGGCCCTCGGGACGGGACCCAGTACTTC
NA	TRBD1	TRBV6-5	TRBJ2-2	CASSDRVELFF	TGTGCCAGCAGTGACAGGGTCGAGCTGTTTTTT
few	NA	TRBV18	TRBJ1-2	CASSPGLYGYTF	TGTGCCAGCTCACCAGGATTGTATGGCTACACCTTC
NA	NA	TRBV29-1	TRBJ2-5	CSVVMPGGETQYF	TGCAGCGTTGTTATGCCCGGGGGAGAGACCCAGTACTTC
NA	TRBD2	TRBV27	TRBJ2-3	CASSFRAAGGHWADTQYF	TGTGCCAGCAGTTTCCGGGCAGCGGGGGGGCATTGGGCAGATACGCAGTATTTT
NA	TRBD1	TRBV18	TRBJ1-2	CASSPYRDRPNYGYTF	TGTGCCAGCTCACCCTATAGGGACAGGCCTAACTATGGCTACACCTTC
NA	NA	TRBV25-1	TRBJ2-7	CATRSAASYEQYF	TGTGCCACCCGGTCGGCAGCCTCCTACGAGCAGTACTTC
NA	NA	TRBV7-3	TRBJ2-2	CASSPVAVSANTGELFF	TGTGCCAGCAGCCCCGTGGCGGTGAGCGCGAACACCGGGGAGCTGTTTTTT
NA	NA	TRBV6-6	TRBJ1-6	CASSQTGENSPLHF	TGTGCCAGCAGCCAGACAGGAGAGAATTCACCCCTCCACTTT
NA	NA	TRBV5-6	TRBJ1-6	CASSRRDYNSPLHF	TGTGCCAGCAGCCGGAGGGACTATAATTCACCCCTCCACTTT
many	NA	TRBV7-2	TRBJ1-1	CASSSRQNTEAFF	TGTGCCAGCAGCTCTAGGCAGAACACTGAAGCTTTCTTT
NA	NA	TRBV7-8	TRBJ1-4	CASSLGEGRPNEKLFF	TGTGCCAGCAGCTTAGGGGAAGGACGGCCGAATGAAAAACTGTTTTTT
NA	NA	TRBV28	TRBJ1-2	CATCGTNYGYTF	TGTGCCACCTGCGGTACCAACTATGGCTACACCTTC
NA	NA	TRBV4-3	TRBJ2-5	CASSQEDTAKETQYF	TGCGCCAGCAGCCAAGAGGACACCGCGAAAGAGACCCAGTACTTC
NA	NA	TRBV6-5	TRBJ2-7	CASRPTNAGLGEQYF	TGTGCCAGCAGGCCTACGAATGCGGGGTTAGGGGAGCAGTACTTC
many	NA	TRBV5-1	TRBJ2-5	CASSRSQTSTSGETQYF	TGCGCCAGCAGCCGATCTCAGACATCGACTAGTGGGGAGACCCAGTACTTC
NA	TRBD1	TRBV9	TRBJ1-1	CASSIGTGRVSTEAFF	TGTGCCAGCAGCATAGGGACAGGGAGGGTTAGCACTGAAGCTTTCTTT
NA	NA	TRBV5-6	TRBJ2-7	CASSLPGVHEQYF	TGTGCCAGCAGCTTGCCAGGGGTCCACGAGCAGTACTTC
NA	NA	TRBV5-6	TRBJ2-7	CASRNRDSSYEQYF	TGTGCCAGCAGAAACAGGGATTCCTCCTACGAGCAGTACTTC
NA	TRBD2	TRBV5-6	TRBJ2-3	CASSLDSSGGLNTDTQYF	TGTGCCAGCAGCCTCGATTCTAGCGGGGGACTCAACACAGATACGCAGTATTTT
few	TRBD1	TRBV6-5	TRBJ1-5	CASAGDRDQPQHF	TGTGCCAGCGCCGGGGACAGAGATCAGCCCCAGCATTTT
few	TRBD2	TRBV5-4	TRBJ2-1	CASSSGLAVPYNEQFF	TGTGCCAGCAGCTCTGGACTAGCGGTCCCCTACAATGAGCAGTTCTTC
many	NA	TRBV10-2	TRBJ2-2	CASSGRGGGGELFF	TGCGCCAGCAGTGGCAGGGGTGGAGGCGGGGAGCTGTTTTTT
NA	NA	TRBV6-5	TRBJ1-4	CASKYTGKEAKLFF	TGTGCCAGCAAGTACACGGGAAAGGAGGCAAAACTGTTTTTT
NA	NA	TRBV7-7	TRBJ1-4	CASSPRNLRTGWISANEKLFF	TGTGCTAGCAGTCCTCGTAACCTCAGAACAGGGTGGATCTCGGCTAATGAAAAACTGTTTTTT
NA	TRBD1	TRBV9	TRBJ2-1	CASSPEVRGRRNEQFF	TGTGCCAGCAGCCCAGAAGTCAGGGGGCGAAGAAATGAGCAGTTCTTC